Detailed here is one TCR beta chain. Its specificity is unknown. This sample was included in a study of human T cells and chemical hapten exposure. Notes on the study in general: TCRs above 1 in 1000 frequency did not change with DPC sensitization.

One entry per CDR3 protein results from TCRdb running MiXCR on the RACE reads. The sample lists about 99,000 distinct CDR3 sequences, around 12% seen once, with approximately 2% in the top ten. Time point meaning: patch test 1, 2 weeks after DPC sensitization. Treatment denoted: therapeutic diphenylcyclopropenone sensitization with weekly scalp DPC. Losses at the gene ends were 3 bases for V and 0 bases for J; bases not matched to a gene: 12. CDR1 and CDR2 from the germline V gene are KGHSH and LQKENI. The CDR3 consists of 19 residues. This receptor was obtained from a woman in her 40s with alopecia areata. Some clones in this sample may be carry-over from other donors' samples. V and J are TRBV18 and TRBJ2-2, with 8 bases that match TRBD2. Sequenced material: whole blood, taken in connection with sensitization to the hapten diphenylcyclopropenone (DPC). In nucleotides, the CDR3 is TGTGCCAGCTCACCGCGATCCGGGCTAGCGGGCACGAACACCGGGGAGCTGTTTTTT. Protein product: CASSPRSGLAGTNTGELFF.